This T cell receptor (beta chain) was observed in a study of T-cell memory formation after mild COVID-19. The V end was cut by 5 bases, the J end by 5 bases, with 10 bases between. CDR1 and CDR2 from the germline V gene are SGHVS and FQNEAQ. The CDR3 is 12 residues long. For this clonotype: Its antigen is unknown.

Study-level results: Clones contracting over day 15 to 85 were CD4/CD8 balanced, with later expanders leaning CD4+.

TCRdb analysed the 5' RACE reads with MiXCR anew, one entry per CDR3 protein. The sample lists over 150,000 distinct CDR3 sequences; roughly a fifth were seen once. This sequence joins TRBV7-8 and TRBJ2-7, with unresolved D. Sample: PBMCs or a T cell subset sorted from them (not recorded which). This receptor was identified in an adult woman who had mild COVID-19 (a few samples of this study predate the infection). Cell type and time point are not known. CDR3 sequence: CASSGNLNEQYF. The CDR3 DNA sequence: TGTGCCAGCAGCGGTAATCTCAACGAGCAGTACTTC.